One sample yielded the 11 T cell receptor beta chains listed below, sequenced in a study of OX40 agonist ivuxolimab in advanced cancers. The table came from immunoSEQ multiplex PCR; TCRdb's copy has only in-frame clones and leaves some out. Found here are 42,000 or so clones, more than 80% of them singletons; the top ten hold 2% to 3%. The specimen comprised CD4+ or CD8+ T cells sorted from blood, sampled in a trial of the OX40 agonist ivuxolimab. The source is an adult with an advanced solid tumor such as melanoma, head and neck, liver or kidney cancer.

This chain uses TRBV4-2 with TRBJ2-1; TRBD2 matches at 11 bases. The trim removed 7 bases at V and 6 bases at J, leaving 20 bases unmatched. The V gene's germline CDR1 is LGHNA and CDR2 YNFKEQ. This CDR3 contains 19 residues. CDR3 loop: CASTLQAFVLAGGLNEQFF. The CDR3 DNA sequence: TGTGCCAGCACCCTCCAAGCTTTTGTTTTAGCGGGAGGGCTCAATGAGCAGTTCTTC.

Written as DNA, the CDR3 is TGCAGCGTTGCCACTACAGGGATGAACACTGAAGCTTTCTTT. Its protein product is CSVATTGMNTEAFF. The gene calls are TRBV29-1 and TRBJ1-1; D perhaps matches TRBD1 (6 bases). The CDR3 has 14 residues. The ends were cut back, 4 bases at V and 0 bases at J, with 12 bases in the middle. CDR1 and CDR2 from the germline V gene are SQVTM and ANQGSEA.

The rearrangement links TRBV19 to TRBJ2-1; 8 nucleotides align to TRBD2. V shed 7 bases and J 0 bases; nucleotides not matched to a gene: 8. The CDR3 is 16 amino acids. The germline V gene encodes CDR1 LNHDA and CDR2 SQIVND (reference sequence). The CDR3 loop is CASIGGRKSSYNEQFF. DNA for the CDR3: TGTGCCAGTATCGGCGGGAGGAAAAGCTCCTACAATGAGCAGTTCTTC.

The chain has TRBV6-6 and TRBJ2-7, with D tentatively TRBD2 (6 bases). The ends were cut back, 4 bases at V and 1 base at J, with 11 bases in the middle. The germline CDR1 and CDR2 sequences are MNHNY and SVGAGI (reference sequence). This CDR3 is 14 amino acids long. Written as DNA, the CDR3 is TGTGCCAGCAGTTTTCAGCGGGTATCCTACGAGCAGTACTTC. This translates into CASSFQRVSYEQYF.

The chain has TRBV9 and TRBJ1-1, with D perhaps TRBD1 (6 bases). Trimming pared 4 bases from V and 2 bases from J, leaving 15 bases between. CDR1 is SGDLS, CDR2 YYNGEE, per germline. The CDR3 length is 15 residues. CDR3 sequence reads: CASSREVGGNTEAFF. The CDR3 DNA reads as TGTGCCAGCAGCCGCGAGGTTGGGGGCAACACTGAAGCTTTCTTT.

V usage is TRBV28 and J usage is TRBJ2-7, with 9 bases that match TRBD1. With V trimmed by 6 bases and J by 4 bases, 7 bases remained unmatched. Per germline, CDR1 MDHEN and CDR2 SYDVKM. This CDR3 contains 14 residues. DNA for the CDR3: TGTGCCAGCAGAACCGGGACAGGGTTGTACGAGCAGTACTTC. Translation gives CASRTGTGLYEQYF.

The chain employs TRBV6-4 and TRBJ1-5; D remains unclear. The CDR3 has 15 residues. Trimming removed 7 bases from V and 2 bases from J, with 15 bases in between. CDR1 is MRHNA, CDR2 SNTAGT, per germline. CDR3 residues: CASTLKGECNQPQHF. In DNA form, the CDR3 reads TGTGCCAGCACGCTAAAAGGTGAATGCAATCAGCCCCAGCATTTT.

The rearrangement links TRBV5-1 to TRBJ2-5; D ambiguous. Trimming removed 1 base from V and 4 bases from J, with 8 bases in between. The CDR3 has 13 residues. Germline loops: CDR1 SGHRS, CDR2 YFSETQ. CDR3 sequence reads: CASSLYSGETQYF. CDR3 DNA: TGCGCCAGCAGCTTGTATTCCGGAGAGACCCAGTACTTC. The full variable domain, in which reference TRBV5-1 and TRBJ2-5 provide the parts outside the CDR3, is KAGVTQTPRYLIKTRGQQVTLSCSPISGHRSVSWYQQTPGQGLQFLFEYFSETQRNKGNFPGRFSGRQFSNSRSEMNVSTLELGDSALYLCASSLYSGETQYFGPGTRLLVL.

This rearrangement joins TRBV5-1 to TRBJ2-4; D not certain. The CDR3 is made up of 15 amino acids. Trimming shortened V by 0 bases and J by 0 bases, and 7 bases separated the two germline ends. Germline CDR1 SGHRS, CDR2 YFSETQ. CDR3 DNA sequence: TGCGCCAGCAGCTTGGCCGACCTAGCCAAAAACATTCAGTACTTC. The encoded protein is CASSLADLAKNIQYF.

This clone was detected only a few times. This CDR3 is CAISESTGGYTF. The DNA for the CDR3 is TGTGCCATCAGTGAGTCTACGGGTGGCTACACCTTC. The V and J genes are TRBV10-3 and TRBJ1-2; no firm D call. This CDR3 has 12 residues. With 0 bases removed from V and 7 bases from J, the gap between germline ends came to 6 bases. The germline V gene encodes CDR1 ENHRY and CDR2 SYGVKD.

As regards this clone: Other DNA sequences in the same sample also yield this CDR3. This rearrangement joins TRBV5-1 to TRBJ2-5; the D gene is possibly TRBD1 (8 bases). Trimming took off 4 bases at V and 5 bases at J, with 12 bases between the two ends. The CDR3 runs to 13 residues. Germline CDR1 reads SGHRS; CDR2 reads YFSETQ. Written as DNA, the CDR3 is TGCGCCAGCAGCCTACAGGGGGGGGAGACCCAGTACTTC. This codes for CASSLQGGETQYF. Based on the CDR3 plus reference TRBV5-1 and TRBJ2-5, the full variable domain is KAGVTQTPRYLIKTRGQQVTLSCSPISGHRSVSWYQQTPGQGLQFLFEYFSETQRNKGNFPGRFSGRQFSNSRSEMNVSTLELGDSALYLCASSLQGGETQYFGPGTRLLVL.